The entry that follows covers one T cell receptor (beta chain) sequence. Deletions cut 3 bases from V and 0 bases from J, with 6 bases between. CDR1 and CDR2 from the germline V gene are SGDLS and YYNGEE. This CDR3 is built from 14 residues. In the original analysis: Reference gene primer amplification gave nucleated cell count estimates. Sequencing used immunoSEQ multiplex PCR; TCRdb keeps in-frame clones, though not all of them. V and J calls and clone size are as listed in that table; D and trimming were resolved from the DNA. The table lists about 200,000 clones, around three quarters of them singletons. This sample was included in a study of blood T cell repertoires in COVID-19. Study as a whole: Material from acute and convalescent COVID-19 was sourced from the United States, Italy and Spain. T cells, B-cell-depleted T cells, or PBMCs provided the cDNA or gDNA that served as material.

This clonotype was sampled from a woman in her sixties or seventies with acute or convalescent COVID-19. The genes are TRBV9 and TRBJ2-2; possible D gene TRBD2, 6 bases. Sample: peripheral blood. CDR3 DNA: TGTGCCAGCAGCGGGACTACGAACACCGGGGAGCTGTTTTTT. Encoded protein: CASSGTTNTGELFF.